This T cell receptor (beta chain) is from a study of cytomegalovirus exposure and HLA in healthy donors. PCR employed 60 Vbeta and 13 Jbeta primers. The table came from immunoSEQ multiplex PCR; TCRdb's copy has only in-frame clones and leaves some out. The sample lists about 110,000 clones, around 80% occurring once. While unrecorded immune exposures were likely, the donors were nominally healthy when sampled. Germline-derived CDR1 and CDR2 are SGHNT and YYREEE (reference sequence). The V gene lost 3 bases and the J gene lost 8 bases, with 11 bases spanning the gap. This CDR3 has 12 amino acids. The sample was PBMCs. This receptor was identified in a man aged 55 to 69 in good health and CMV-seronegative. The rearrangement joins TRBV5-4 to TRBJ1-2; possible D gene TRBD1, 5 bases. The CDR3 loop reads CASSSTDLGYTF. The DNA for the CDR3 is TGTGCCAGCAGCTCGACAGACTTAGGCTACACCTTC.